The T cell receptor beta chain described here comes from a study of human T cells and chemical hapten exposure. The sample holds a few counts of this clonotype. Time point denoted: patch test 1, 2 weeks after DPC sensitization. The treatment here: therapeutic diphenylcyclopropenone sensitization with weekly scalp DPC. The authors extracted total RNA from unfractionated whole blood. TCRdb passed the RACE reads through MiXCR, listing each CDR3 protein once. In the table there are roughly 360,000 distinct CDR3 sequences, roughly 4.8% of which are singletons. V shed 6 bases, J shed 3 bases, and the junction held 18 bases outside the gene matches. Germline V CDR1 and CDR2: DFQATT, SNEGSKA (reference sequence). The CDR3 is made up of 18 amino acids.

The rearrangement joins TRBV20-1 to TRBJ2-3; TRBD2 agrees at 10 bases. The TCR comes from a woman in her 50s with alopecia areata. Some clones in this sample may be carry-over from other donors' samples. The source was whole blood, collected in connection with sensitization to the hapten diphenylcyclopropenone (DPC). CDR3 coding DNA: TGCAGTGCCCGGCGGAGGGGTGGACTAGCGGACCCTACAGATACGCAGTATTTT. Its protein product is CSARRRGGLADPTDTQYF.